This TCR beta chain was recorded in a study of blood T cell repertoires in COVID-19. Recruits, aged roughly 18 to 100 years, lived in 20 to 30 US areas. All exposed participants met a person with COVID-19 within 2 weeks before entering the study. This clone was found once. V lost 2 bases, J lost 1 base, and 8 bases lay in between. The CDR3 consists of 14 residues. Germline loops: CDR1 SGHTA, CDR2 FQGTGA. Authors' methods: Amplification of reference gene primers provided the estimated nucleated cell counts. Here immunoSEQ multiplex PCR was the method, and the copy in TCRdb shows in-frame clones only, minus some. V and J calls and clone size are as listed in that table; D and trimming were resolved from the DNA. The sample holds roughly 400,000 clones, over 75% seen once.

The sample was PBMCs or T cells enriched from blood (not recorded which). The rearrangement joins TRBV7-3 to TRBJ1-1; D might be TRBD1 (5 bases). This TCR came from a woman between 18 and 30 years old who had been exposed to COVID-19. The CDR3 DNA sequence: TGTGCCAGCAGCTTAGCAGGGTGGAACACTGAAGCTTTCTTT. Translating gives CASSLAGWNTEAFF. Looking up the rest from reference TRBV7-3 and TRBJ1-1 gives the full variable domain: GAGVSQTPSNKVTEKGKYVELRCDPISGHTALYWYRQSLGQGPEFLIYFQGTGAADDSGLPNDRFFAVRPEGSVSTLKIQRTERGDSAVYLCASSLAGWNTEAFFGQGTRLTVV.